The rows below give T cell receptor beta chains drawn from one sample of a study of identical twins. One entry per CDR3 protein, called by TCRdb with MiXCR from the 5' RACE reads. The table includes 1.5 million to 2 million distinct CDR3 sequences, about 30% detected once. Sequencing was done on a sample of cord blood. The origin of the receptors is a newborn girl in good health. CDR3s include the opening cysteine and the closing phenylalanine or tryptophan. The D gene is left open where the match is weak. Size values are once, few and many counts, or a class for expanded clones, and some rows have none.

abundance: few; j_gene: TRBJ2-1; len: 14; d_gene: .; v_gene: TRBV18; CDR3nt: TGTGCCAGCTCACCACCGTTGGCGGGGAGTGAGCAGTTCTTC; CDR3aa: CASSPPLAGSEQFF
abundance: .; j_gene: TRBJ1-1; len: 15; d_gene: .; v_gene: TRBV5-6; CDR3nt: TGTGCCAGCAGCTTGCAGGCAGGGACGAACACTGAAGCTTTCTTT; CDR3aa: CASSLQAGTNTEAFF
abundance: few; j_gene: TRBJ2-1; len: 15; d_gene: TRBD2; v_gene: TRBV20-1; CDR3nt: TGCAGTGCTGTCGGGACTAGCGGCCTCGGGCATGAGCAGTTCTTC; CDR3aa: CSAVGTSGLGHEQFF
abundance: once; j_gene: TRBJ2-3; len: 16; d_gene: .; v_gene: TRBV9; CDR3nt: TGTGCCAGCAGCATGTCGGGACCTGAGTTCACAGATACGCAGTATTTT; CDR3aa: CASSMSGPEFTDTQYF
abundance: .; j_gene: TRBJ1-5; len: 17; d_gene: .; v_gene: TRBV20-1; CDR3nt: TGCAGTGCTAGAGATGTCTGGGGGGTAATGGGCAATCAGCCCCAGCATTTT; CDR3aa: CSARDVWGVMGNQPQHF
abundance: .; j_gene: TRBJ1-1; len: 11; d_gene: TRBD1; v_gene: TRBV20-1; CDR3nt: TGCAGTTCCCAGGGGGACACTGAAGCTTTCTTT; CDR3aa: CSSQGDTEAFF
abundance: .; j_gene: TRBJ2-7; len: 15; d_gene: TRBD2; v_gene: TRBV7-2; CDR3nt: TGTGCCAGCAGAAACGACCGGGGGGTGACCTACGAGCAGTACTTC; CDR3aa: CASRNDRGVTYEQYF
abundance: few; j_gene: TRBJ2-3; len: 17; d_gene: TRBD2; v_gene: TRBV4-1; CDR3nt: TGCGCCAGCAGCCGCCTACTAGCGGGAGGGAGCACAGATACGCAGTATTTT; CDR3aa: CASSRLLAGGSTDTQYF
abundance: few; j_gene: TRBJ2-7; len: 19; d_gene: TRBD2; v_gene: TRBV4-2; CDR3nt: TGTGCCAGCATCCGGGACACCACTAGCGGGGCGAGCTCCTACAATGAGCAGTACTTC; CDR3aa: CASIRDTTSGASSYNEQYF
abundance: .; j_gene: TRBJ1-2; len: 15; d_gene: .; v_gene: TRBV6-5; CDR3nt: TGTGCCAGCAGTTATGAGGGCAGGGGCCTTTATGGCTACACCTTC; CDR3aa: CASSYEGRGLYGYTF
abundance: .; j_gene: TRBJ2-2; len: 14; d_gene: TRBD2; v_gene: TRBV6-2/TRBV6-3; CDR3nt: TGTGCCAGCAGCACCGGGACTAGTCCCGGGGAGCTGTTTTTT; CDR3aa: CASSTGTSPGELFF
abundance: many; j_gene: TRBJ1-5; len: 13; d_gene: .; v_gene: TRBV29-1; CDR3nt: TGCAGCGTTGTTACAGGCTTCAATCAGCCCCAGCATTTT; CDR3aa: CSVVTGFNQPQHF
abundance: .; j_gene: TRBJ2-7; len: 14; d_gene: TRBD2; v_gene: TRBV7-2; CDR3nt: TGTGCCAGCAGCCCTGGGGGACTAGGAGGCGAGCAGTACTTC; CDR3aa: CASSPGGLGGEQYF
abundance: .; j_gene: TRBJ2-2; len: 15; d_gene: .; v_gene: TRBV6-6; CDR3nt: TGTGCCAGCAGTGGGGAGTGGCCGGTAACCGGGGAGCTGTTTTTT; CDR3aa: CASSGEWPVTGELFF
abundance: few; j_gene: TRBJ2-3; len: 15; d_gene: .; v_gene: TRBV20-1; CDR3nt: TGCAGTGCTACAGACTACTCTGGAAGCACAGATACGCAGTATTTT; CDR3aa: CSATDYSGSTDTQYF
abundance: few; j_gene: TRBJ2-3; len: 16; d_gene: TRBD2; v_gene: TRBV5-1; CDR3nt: TGCGCCAGCAGCAGCGTAGCGGGACTCAACACAGATACGCAGTATTTT; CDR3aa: CASSSVAGLNTDTQYF
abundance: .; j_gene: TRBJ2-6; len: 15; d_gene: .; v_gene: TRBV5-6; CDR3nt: TGTGCCAGCAGCTTTTTTAGCTCTGGGGCCAACGTCCTGACTTTC; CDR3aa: CASSFFSSGANVLTF
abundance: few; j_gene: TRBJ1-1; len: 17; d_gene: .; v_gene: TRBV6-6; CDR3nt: TGTGCCAGCAGTTACGAAGTAATCAACCACCCGAACACTGAAGCTTTCTTT; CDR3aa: CASSYEVINHPNTEAFF
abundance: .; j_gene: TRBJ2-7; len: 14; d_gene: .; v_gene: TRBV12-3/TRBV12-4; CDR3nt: TGTGCCAGCAGTGAGAACCGGGGACCCCCCGAGCAGTACTTC; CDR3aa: CASSENRGPPEQYF
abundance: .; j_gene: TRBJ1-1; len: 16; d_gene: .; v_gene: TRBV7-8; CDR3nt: TGTGCCAGCAGCTTAGTTTCCGGGACACCGAACACTGAAGCTTTCTTT; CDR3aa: CASSLVSGTPNTEAFF
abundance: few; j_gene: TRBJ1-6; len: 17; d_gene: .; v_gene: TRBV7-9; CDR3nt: TGTGCCAGCAGCTTCTCTGGGATAAGCTCCTATAATTCACCCCTCCACTTT; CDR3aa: CASSFSGISSYNSPLHF
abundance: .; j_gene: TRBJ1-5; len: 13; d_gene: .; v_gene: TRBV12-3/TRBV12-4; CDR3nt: TGTGCCAGCAGTTTAGAGGACAATCAGCCCCAGCATTTT; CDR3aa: CASSLEDNQPQHF
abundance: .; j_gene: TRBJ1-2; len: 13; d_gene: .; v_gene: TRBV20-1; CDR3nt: TGCAGTGCTCCCGGAGGGTTTAACTATGGCTACACCTTC; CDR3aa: CSAPGGFNYGYTF
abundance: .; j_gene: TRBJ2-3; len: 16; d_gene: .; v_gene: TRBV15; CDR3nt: TGTGCCACCAGCGGCCGCCAGGGTTCTAGCACAGATACGCAGTATTTT; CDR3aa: CATSGRQGSSTDTQYF
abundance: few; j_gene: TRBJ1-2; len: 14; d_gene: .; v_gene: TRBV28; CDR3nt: TGTGCCAGCAGTGCCAGAGGGACGAGCCGGGGCTACACCTTC; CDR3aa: CASSARGTSRGYTF
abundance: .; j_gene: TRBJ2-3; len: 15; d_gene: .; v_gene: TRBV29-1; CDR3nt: TGCAGCGTGGCCGACGGGCCCTCTCACACAGATACGCAGTATTTT; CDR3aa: CSVADGPSHTDTQYF
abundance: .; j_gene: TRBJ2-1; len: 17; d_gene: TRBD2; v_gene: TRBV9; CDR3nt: TGTGCCAGCAGCCCATCAGTGGGACTAGCGGCCTACAATGAGCAGTTCTTC; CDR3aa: CASSPSVGLAAYNEQFF
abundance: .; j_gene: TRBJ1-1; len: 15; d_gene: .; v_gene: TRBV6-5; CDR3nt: TGTGCCAGCAGCCCCTCCCCTAGGGTTTTTGGGGAAGCTTTCTTT; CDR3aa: CASSPSPRVFGEAFF
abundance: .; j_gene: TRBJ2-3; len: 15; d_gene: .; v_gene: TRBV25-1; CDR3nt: TGTGCCAGCAGACCCGGACCGAGCCACACAGATACGCAGTATTTT; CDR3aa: CASRPGPSHTDTQYF
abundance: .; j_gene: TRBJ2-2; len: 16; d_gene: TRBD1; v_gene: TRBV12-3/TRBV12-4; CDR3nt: TGTGCCAGCAGTATCAACAGGGGGAGCCCTTCCGGGGAGCTGTTTTTT; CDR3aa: CASSINRGSPSGELFF
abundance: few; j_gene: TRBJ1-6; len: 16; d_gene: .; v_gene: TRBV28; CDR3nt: TGTGCCAGCAGCTCGCGACAGCTATCCTATAATTCACCCCTCCACTTT; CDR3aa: CASSSRQLSYNSPLHF
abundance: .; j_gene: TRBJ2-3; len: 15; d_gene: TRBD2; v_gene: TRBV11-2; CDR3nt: TGTGCCAGCAGCTCTAGCGGGGGGGACACAGATACGCAGTATTTT; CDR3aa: CASSSSGGDTDTQYF
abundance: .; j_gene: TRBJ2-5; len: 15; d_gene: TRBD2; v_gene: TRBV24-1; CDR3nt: TGTGCCACCAGTGAGGGACCAGCGGGAGTAGAGACCCAGTACTTC; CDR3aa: CATSEGPAGVETQYF
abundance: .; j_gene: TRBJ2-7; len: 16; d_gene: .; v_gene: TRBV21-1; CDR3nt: TGTGCCAGCAACCTATCTCCCCCAGAGGGACACAACGAGCAGTACTTC; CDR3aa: CASNLSPPEGHNEQYF
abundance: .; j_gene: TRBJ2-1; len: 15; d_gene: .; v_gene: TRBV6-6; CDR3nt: TGTGCCAGCAGTACTAGTTGGGACCCCCGGAATGAGCAGTTCTTC; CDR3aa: CASSTSWDPRNEQFF
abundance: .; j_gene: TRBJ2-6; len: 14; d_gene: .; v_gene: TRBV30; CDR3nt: TGTGCCTGGAGACGGGACGGTTGGGCCAACGTCCTGACTTTC; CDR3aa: CAWRRDGWANVLTF
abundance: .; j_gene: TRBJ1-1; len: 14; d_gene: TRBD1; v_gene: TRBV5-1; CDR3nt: TGCGCCAGCAGCTTCGAGGGGGCGGGCACTGAAGCTTTCTTT; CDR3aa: CASSFEGAGTEAFF
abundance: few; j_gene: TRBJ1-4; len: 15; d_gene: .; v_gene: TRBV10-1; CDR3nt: TGCGCCAGCAGTGAGCCTCGACAGGCTAATGAAAAACTGTTTTTT; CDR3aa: CASSEPRQANEKLFF
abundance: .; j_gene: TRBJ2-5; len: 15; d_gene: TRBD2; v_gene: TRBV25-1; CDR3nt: TGTGCCAGCAGTGAATCGGGACTAGCTGTCAATGAGCAGTACTTC; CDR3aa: CASSESGLAVNEQYF
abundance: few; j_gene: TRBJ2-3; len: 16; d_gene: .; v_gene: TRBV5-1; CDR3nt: TGCGCCAGCAGCTGGACCGGGACTGCTAGCACAGATACGCAGTATTTT; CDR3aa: CASSWTGTASTDTQYF
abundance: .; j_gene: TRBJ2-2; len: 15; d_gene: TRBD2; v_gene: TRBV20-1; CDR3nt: TGCAGTGCTAGTGCCCCGGGACTACCCACCGGGGAGCTGTTTTTT; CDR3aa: CSASAPGLPTGELFF
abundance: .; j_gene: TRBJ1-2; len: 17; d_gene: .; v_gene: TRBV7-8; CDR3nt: TGTGCCAGCAGCTCTCAAAGAACAGGGTTCGTCCGATATGGCTACACCTTC; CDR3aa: CASSSQRTGFVRYGYTF
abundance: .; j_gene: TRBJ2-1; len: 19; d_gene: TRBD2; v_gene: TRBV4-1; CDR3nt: TGCGCCAGCAGCCTTGTTTGGTCCAAGACTAGCGGGCCTTACAATGAGCAGTTCTTC; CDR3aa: CASSLVWSKTSGPYNEQFF
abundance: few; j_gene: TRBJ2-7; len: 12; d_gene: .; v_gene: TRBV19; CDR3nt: TGTGCCAGTAGTATCATAGCCGATGAGCAGTACTTC; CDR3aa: CASSIIADEQYF
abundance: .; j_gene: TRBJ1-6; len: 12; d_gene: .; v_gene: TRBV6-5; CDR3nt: TGTGCCAGCAGAGAAGAAGATTCACCCCTCCACTTT; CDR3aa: CASREEDSPLHF
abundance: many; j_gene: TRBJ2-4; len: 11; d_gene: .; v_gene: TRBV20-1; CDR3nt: TGCAGTGGATTGGCCAAAAACATTCAGTACTTC; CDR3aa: CSGLAKNIQYF
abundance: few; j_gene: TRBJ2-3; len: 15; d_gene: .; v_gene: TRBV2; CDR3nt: TGTGCCAGCAGGTTTTCGGGAGGGGGCGCAGATACGCAGTATTTT; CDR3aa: CASRFSGGGADTQYF